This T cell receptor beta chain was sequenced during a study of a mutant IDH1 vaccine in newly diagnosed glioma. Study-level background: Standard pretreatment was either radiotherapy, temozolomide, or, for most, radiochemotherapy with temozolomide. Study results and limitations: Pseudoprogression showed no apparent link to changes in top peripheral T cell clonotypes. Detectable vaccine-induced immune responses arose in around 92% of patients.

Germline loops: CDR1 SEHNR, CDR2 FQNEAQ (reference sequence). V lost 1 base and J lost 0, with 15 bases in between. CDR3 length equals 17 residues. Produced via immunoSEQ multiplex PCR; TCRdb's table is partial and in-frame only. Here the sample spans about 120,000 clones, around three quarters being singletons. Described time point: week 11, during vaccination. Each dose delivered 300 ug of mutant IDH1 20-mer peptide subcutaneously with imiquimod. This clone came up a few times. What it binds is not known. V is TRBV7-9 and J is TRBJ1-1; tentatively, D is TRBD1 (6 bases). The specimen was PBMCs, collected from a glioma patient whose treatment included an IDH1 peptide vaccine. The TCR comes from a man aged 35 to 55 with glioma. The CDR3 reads CASSLVQGRGMNTEAFF. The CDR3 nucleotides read TGTGCCAGCAGCTTAGTCCAGGGCAGGGGCATGAACACTGAAGCTTTCTTT.